Below are 26 T cell receptor beta chains sequenced from a single sample in a study of OX40 agonist ivuxolimab in advanced cancers. The method was immunoSEQ multiplex PCR; TCRdb's version includes in-frame clones alone and lacks a portion of them. There are tens of thousands of clones in the sample; around four fifths occur only once, and 5% to 7% lies in the top ten. Material: CD4+ or CD8+ T cells sorted from blood, obtained in a trial of the OX40 agonist ivuxolimab. These receptors were collected from an adult with an advanced solid tumor such as melanoma, head and neck, liver or kidney cancer.

The rearrangement links TRBV11-2 to TRBJ2-1; the D is unclear. Germline CDR1 is SGHAT and CDR2 is FQNNGV. Trimming took off 5 bases at V and 9 bases at J, with 11 bases between the two ends. CDR3 length equals 12 residues. The CDR3 DNA reads as TGTGCCAGCAGCCCGACATCGGCTGAGCAGTTCTTC. The encoded protein is CASSPTSAEQFF.

The chain employs TRBV21-1 and TRBJ2-5. TRBV21-1 is noted as a pseudogene. The CDR3 spans 14 residues. The CDR3 nucleotides read TGTGCCAGCAGCAAAGAGGACGAACAAGAGACCCAGTACTTC. This encodes CASSKEDEQETQYF.

The chain links TRBV28 to TRBJ2-3, with D possibly TRBD1 on 6 matching bases. Germline assignment: CDR1 MDHEN and CDR2 SYDVKM. V lost 2 bases, J lost 6 bases, and 12 bases lay in between. This CDR3 is built from 14 residues. CDR3 sequence reads: CASSLRDKEDTQYF. CDR3 DNA sequence: TGTGCCAGCAGTTTAAGGGACAAGGAGGATACGCAGTATTTT.

The chain joins TRBV9 to TRBJ2-7; D may be TRBD2 (6 bases). Trimming took 3 bases from V and 5 from J, leaving 15 bases between them. The CDR3 length is 14 residues. In germline, CDR1 is SGDLS, CDR2 YYNGEE. The CDR3 here is CASSDGTGTDEQYF. CDR3 bases: TGTGCCAGCAGCGATGGGACTGGTACGGACGAGCAGTACTTC.

The chain employs TRBV29-1 and TRBJ2-1, with D uncertain. The V gene lost 4 bases and the J gene lost 9 bases, with 7 bases spanning the gap. The germline V gene encodes CDR1 SQVTM and CDR2 ANQGSEA. The CDR3 has 10 amino acids. The CDR3 protein is CSVVVGEQFF. For the CDR3, the DNA is TGCAGCGTTGTGGTAGGTGAGCAGTTCTTC.

The CDR3 coding sequence is TGTGCCAGCAGTTACGGGAATCAGGGGGCGTACGAGCAGTACTTC. Translating it yields CASSYGNQGAYEQYF. V and J are TRBV6-5 and TRBJ2-7, with 8 bases fitting TRBD1. Germline lookup yields CDR1 MNHEY and CDR2 SVGAGI. Trimming cost V 2 bases and J 4 bases; bases outside gene matches: 7. CDR3 length: 15 amino acids.

This chain connects TRBV6-6 to TRBJ2-1; D gene unclear. Trimming left V 6 bases short and J 3 bases short, with 9 bases between. The CDR3 is made up of 13 amino acids. Germline CDR1 reads MNHNY; CDR2 reads SVGAGI (reference sequence). The CDR3, as DNA: TGTGCCAGCAGGGTATTCGGCTACAATGAGCAGTTCTTC. It translates to CASRVFGYNEQFF.

The gene calls are TRBV13 and TRBJ2-5, with 11 bases matching TRBD2. The CDR3 runs 16 residues. After removal of 5 bases from V and 2 bases from J, the junction contained 7 bases not matched to a gene. Per the germline V gene, CDR1 is PRHDT and CDR2 is FYEKMQ (reference sequence). CDR3 in DNA: TGTGCCAGCAGCCTGTTACTAGCGGGAGATCAAGAGACCCAGTACTTC. This translates into CASSLLLAGDQETQYF.

This chain connects TRBV18 to TRBJ2-1, with 7 bases aligning to TRBD1. V was clipped by 2 bases and J by 3 bases; unmatched bases: 4. The CDR3 is 15 residues long. Germline V gene data show CDR1 as KGHSH and CDR2 as LQKENI. DNA of the CDR3: TGTGCCAGCTCACCAACGCAGGGGGTCTACAATGAGCAGTTCTTC. Translation: CASSPTQGVYNEQFF.

This chain connects TRBV28 to TRBJ2-2; D ambiguous. The CDR3 covers 14 residues. Germline lookup yields CDR1 MDHEN and CDR2 SYDVKM. V dropped 5 bases and J dropped 6 bases, with 13 bases sitting between them. The CDR3 is CASSLSPISGELFF. DNA for the CDR3: TGTGCCAGCAGTCTTTCCCCTATCTCCGGGGAGCTGTTTTTT.

The chain joins TRBV4-2 to TRBJ2-2; 11 bases line up with TRBD2. The V gene's germline CDR1 is LGHNA and CDR2 YNFKEQ. Trimming took 0 bases from V and 0 from J; bases not matched to a gene: 9. The CDR3 is made up of 20 amino acids. CDR3 amino acids: CASSQDPPTSGNTNTGELFF. Written as DNA, the CDR3 is TGTGCCAGCAGCCAAGATCCGCCGACTAGCGGGAATACGAACACCGGGGAGCTGTTTTTT.

This rearrangement joins TRBV7-9 to TRBJ2-1; D remains unclear. Looked up from germline, CDR1 is SEHNR and CDR2 is FQNEAQ (reference sequence). This CDR3 has 15 amino acids. Trimming removed 5 bases from V and 0 bases from J, with 11 bases in between. The DNA for the CDR3 is TGTGCCAGCAGCCCTACCCTCAGCTCCTACAATGAGCAGTTCTTC. This translates into CASSPTLSSYNEQFF.

This rearrangement joins TRBV28 to TRBJ1-2; D not resolved. V dropped 10 bases and J dropped 5 bases, with 11 bases sitting between them. From germline, CDR1 is MDHEN and CDR2 SYDVKM. The length of the CDR3 is 11 residues. The CDR3 DNA sequence: TGTGCCACGCAAAGAGAATATGGCTACACCTTC. It encodes CATQREYGYTF.

The chain uses TRBV2 and TRBJ2-1, with 14 bases aligning to TRBD2. The CDR3 length is 18 residues. Germline V gene lookup returns CDR1 SNHLY and CDR2 FYNNEI. Losses at the gene ends were 4 bases for V and 12 bases for J; bases not matched to a gene: 17. The CDR3 sequence: CASSGFGTGTSGSRSQFF. DNA for the CDR3: TGTGCCAGCAGTGGGTTCGGGACCGGGACTAGCGGGAGTCGGTCGCAGTTCTTC.

A few counts support this clone. The chain recombines TRBV29-1 with TRBJ2-1; D is ambiguous. V shed 5 bases and J shed 6 bases, with 8 bases lying between them. This CDR3 spans 11 amino acids. CDR1 and CDR2 (germline): SQVTM, ANQGSEA. CDR3 nucleotides: TGCAGCGTTCCGGCTTCCAATGAGCAGTTCTTC. Encoded protein: CSVPASNEQFF.

This sequence joins TRBV6-5 and TRBJ2-6; D gene unclear. Trimming left V 6 bases short and J 0 bases short, with 9 bases between. This CDR3 is 15 amino acids long. Germline values: CDR1 MNHEY, CDR2 SVGAGI. The CDR3, as DNA: TGTGCCAGCAGCCGATTGTACTCTGGGGCCAACGTCCTGACTTTC. This codes for CASSRLYSGANVLTF.

J is TRBJ1-3 and V is TRBV30, with D unclear. Per germline, CDR1 GTSNPN and CDR2 SVGIG (reference sequence). This CDR3 has 12 amino acids. The V end was cut by 8 bases, the J end by 4 bases, with 12 bases between. In nucleotides, the CDR3 is TGTGCCGCCCTCCTAACCGGAAACACCATATATTTT. Translated, it gives CAALLTGNTIYF.

This clone was observed a handful of times. The chain is built from TRBV7-9 and TRBJ2-7; D gene unclear. Germline V CDR1 and CDR2: SEHNR, FQNEAQ (reference sequence). This CDR3 has 12 amino acids. The germline V and J ends were trimmed by 5 bases and 3 bases, with 8 bases remaining between them. The CDR3 DNA reads as TGTGCCAGCAGCGTCGGGTTCTACGAGCAGTACTTC. Protein product: CASSVGFYEQYF.

The chain joins TRBV4-3 to TRBJ2-7; D perhaps matches TRBD1 (6 bases). The CDR3 is made up of 15 amino acids. The V and J ends lost 5 bases and 6 bases respectively, with 20 bases between them. Per germline, CDR1 LGHNA and CDR2 YSLEER. CDR3 loop: CASSLSGVATAEQYF. The CDR3 DNA is TGCGCCAGCAGCTTATCAGGGGTTGCTACGGCCGAGCAGTACTTC.

The chain joins TRBV5-4 to TRBJ2-7, with D hard to call. The CDR3 consists of 14 residues. Germline lookup yields CDR1 SGHNT and CDR2 YYREEE (reference sequence). V was shortened by 4 bases and J by 2 bases, with 13 bases between the two germline ends. CDR3 coding DNA: TGTGCCAGCAGCGACAAACCGGGCCCCTACGAGCAGTACTTC. It encodes CASSDKPGPYEQYF.

This rearrangement joins TRBV15 to TRBJ1-1; a weak D match, TRBD1 (5 bases). Germline V gene lookup returns CDR1 LNHNV and CDR2 YYDKDF (reference sequence). V lost 3 bases and J 3 bases, leaving 11 bases between the germline ends. The CDR3 has 14 amino acids. CDR3 DNA sequence: TGTGCCACCAGCAGGGCGAGGGGCTACACTGAAGCTTTCTTT. Its protein is CATSRARGYTEAFF.

The chain is built from TRBV4-1 and TRBJ2-3, with D perhaps matching TRBD2 (7 bases). This CDR3 is built from 15 residues. Germline V gives CDR1 MGHRA, CDR2 YSYEKL. V was cut by 4 bases and J by 9 bases, with 20 bases left in between. CDR3 amino acids: CASSPLGGGPLTQYF. DNA of the CDR3: TGCGCCAGCAGCCCCCTAGGCGGGGGCCCTTTGACGCAGTATTTT.

V is TRBV6-5 and J is TRBJ2-7, with D possibly matching TRBD1 (5 bases). There are 12 residues in the CDR3. CDR1 MNHEY and CDR2 SVGAGI come from the germline V gene. V lost 6 bases and J 5 bases, leaving 11 bases between the germline ends. CDR3 sequence reads: CASSSVGDEQYF. CDR3 bases: TGTGCCAGCAGCTCGGTAGGGGACGAGCAGTACTTC.

The DNA for the CDR3 is TGCAGCCACACCCGAACAGGACCTACCTACGAGCAGTACGTC. Its protein is CSHTRTGPTYEQYV. The chain uses TRBV29-1 and TRBJ2-7; D may be TRBD1 (5 bases). The CDR3 spans 14 residues. Germline values: CDR1 SQVTM, CDR2 ANQGSEA. The germline V and J ends were trimmed by 8 bases and 2 bases, with 19 bases remaining between them.

The V gene is TRBV27, the J gene TRBJ2-2; 7 bases agree with TRBD1. The CDR3 is made up of 14 amino acids. Germline assignment: CDR1 MNHEY and CDR2 SMNVEV (reference sequence). V trimming: 6 bases; J trimming: 3 bases; junction bases outside the gene matches: 4. The DNA for the CDR3 is TGTGCCAGCAGGGCGACAGGGTACACCGGGGAGCTGTTTTTT. Residues: CASRATGYTGELFF.

The chain links TRBV25-1 to TRBJ1-2; D is uncertain. The V end was cut by 3 bases, the J end by 5 bases, with 7 bases between. CDR3 length equals 12 residues. Germline CDR1 is MGHDK and CDR2 is SYGVNS. Written as DNA, the CDR3 is TGTGCCAGCAGTGAGACTTGGTATGGCTACACCTTC. It encodes CASSETWYGYTF.